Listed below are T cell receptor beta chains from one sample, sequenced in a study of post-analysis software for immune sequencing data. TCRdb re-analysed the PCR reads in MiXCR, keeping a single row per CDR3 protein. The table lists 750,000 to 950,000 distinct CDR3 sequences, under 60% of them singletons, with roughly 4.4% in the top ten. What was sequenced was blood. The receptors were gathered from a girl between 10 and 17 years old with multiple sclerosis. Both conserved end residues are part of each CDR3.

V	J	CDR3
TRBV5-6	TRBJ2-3	CASSGGTSGRAIPYTDTQYF
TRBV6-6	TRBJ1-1	CASSLATNAFF
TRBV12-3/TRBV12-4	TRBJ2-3	CASGGSGRGPQYF
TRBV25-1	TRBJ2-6	CASSEWDSTGANVLTF
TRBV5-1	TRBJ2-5	CASSSFVQETQYF
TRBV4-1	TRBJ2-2	CASSQDPRGLNTGELFF
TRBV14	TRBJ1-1	CASSPTGTDTEAFF
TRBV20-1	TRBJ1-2	CSARDPGTGGFYGYTF
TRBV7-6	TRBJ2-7	CASSLGATGSYEQYF
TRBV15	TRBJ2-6	CATSPPSPSGANVLTF